The 16 T cell receptor beta chains presented below share a single source sample, sequenced in a study of blood T cell repertoires in COVID-19. Libraries were prepared by immunoSEQ multiplex PCR; TCRdb keeps only in-frame clonotypes and omits some of them. Among under 400,000 clones, roughly 90% were seen once, and the ten largest hold just under 4%. Input material: peripheral blood. These receptors originate from a woman aged 60-70 years with COVID-19, enrolled during active disease.

The chain has TRBV6-5 and TRBJ1-5; D is undetermined. This CDR3 is built from 13 residues. Per the germline V gene, CDR1 is MNHEY and CDR2 is SVGAGI. Trimming stripped 6 bases from V and 5 bases from J, with 11 bases between. The CDR3 loop reads CASSVQADQPQHF. The CDR3 DNA follows: TGTGCCAGCAGCGTCCAAGCGGATCAGCCCCAGCATTTT.

The V and J genes are TRBV18 and TRBJ2-7, with 9 bases identical to TRBD1. The CDR3 totals 15 residues. Germline assignment: CDR1 KGHSH and CDR2 LQKENI. With 3 bases clipped from V and 7 bases from J, the junction kept 10 bases outside the gene matches. The CDR3 loop reads CASSPLGTGIEEQYF. CDR3 DNA: TGTGCCAGCTCACCGCTCGGGACAGGGATTGAGGAGCAGTACTTC.

In DNA, the CDR3 is TGCGCCAGCAGCCAAGATTTTGCAGGGGATAGGACTAATTCACCCCTCCACTTT. It codes for CASSQDFAGDRTNSPLHF. This sequence joins TRBV4-1 and TRBJ1-6; possibly TRBD1 for D (6 bases). Trimming cost V 0 bases and J 6 bases, with 18 bases left between them. Germline V lookup: CDR1 MGHRA, CDR2 YSYEKL. The CDR3 is 18 amino acids.

The chain links TRBV10-2 to TRBJ2-5, with TRBD2 matching over 10 bases. The CDR3 contains 18 residues. The J segment lost 5 bases and the V segment lost 3 bases, leaving 15 bases of the junction unmatched. The germline CDR1 and CDR2 sequences are WSHSY and SAAADI. The CDR3 loop reads CASSELAGIRLVGETQYF. CDR3 DNA: TGCGCCAGCAGTGAACTAGCGGGGATACGCCTTGTCGGGGAGACCCAGTACTTC.

The J gene is TRBJ1-1, the V gene TRBV19, with 8 bases that match TRBD1. Germline CDR1 LNHDA, CDR2 SQIVND (reference sequence). With 1 base clipped from V and 4 bases from J, the junction kept 5 bases outside the gene matches. This CDR3 is 15 amino acids long. The CDR3, as DNA: TGTGCCAGTAGTATAGCATTCACAGGGGGCACTGAAGCTTTCTTT. This gives the protein CASSIAFTGGTEAFF.

DNA for the CDR3: TGTGCCAGCAGTCTTATACAGGGGGCGGTGGAGACCCAGTACTTC. This translates into CASSLIQGAVETQYF. V usage is TRBV5-6 and J usage is TRBJ2-5, with 9 bases lining up with TRBD1. The CDR3 extends over 15 amino acids. Germline V CDR1 and CDR2: SGHDT, YYEEEE. J gave up 5 bases and V 5 bases, and 10 bases lay outside the gene matches.

This clone was seen a single time. This chain connects TRBV18 to TRBJ2-7; D possibly corresponds to TRBD1 (6 bases). In germline, CDR1 is KGHSH, CDR2 LQKENI. V shed 4 bases and J shed 2 bases, with 15 bases lying between them. The CDR3 extends over 15 amino acids. CDR3 loop: CASSLMRTDAYEQYF. The CDR3 DNA reads as TGTGCCAGCTCACTCATGAGGACAGACGCCTACGAGCAGTACTTC.

The chain employs TRBV7-9 and TRBJ1-2; 10 bases are shared with TRBD1. CDR3 length: 15 residues. The germline V gene encodes CDR1 SEHNR and CDR2 FQNEAQ (reference sequence). Trimming removed 6 bases from V and 5 bases from J; junction bases left unmatched: 9. The chain's CDR3 is CASSPMGQGIYGYTF. For the CDR3, the DNA is TGTGCCAGCAGTCCGATGGGACAGGGGATATATGGCTACACCTTC.

The J gene is TRBJ1-2, the V gene TRBV19; D perhaps matches TRBD1 (6 bases). V shed 6 bases and J shed 6 bases, with 11 bases lying between them. CDR1 is LNHDA, CDR2 SQIVND, per germline (reference sequence). The CDR3 runs 12 residues. In DNA form, the CDR3 reads TGTGCCAGTAGGACGGCAGGGGATGGCTACACCTTC. Translated: CASRTAGDGYTF. The full variable domain, in which reference TRBV19 and TRBJ1-2 provide the parts outside the CDR3, is DGGITQSPKYLFRKEGQNVTLSCEQNLNHDAMYWYRQDPGQGLRLIYYSQIVNDFQKGDIAEGYSVSREKKESFPLTVTSAQKNPTAFYLCASRTAGDGYTFGSGTRLTVV.

This chain connects TRBV20-1 to TRBJ2-1; maybe TRBD1 (5 bases). Germline CDR1 and CDR2: DFQATT and SNEGSKA (reference sequence). V gave up 3 bases and J gave up 6 bases, with 15 bases separating them. CDR3 length equals 14 residues. CDR3 coding DNA: TGCAGTGCTAGTCTCCAGGGTTCTAGCAATGAGCAGTTCTTC. It codes for CSASLQGSSNEQFF.

The rearrangement joins TRBV6-1 to TRBJ2-5; 8 positions match TRBD1. V lost 4 bases and J lost 5; bases outside the gene matches: 9. Germline CDR1 reads MNHNS; CDR2 reads SASEGT. The CDR3 is 15 residues long. This CDR3 reads CASSGADRGPETQYF. The CDR3 region has the DNA TGTGCCAGCAGTGGAGCCGACAGGGGCCCCGAGACCCAGTACTTC.

The rearrangement links TRBV19 to TRBJ1-5, with 7 bases aligning to TRBD1. CDR1 is LNHDA and CDR2 is SQIVND in the germline V gene (reference sequence). CDR3 length: 16 amino acids. The trim removed 6 bases at V and 0 bases at J, leaving 8 bases unmatched. CDR3: CASSGQAVYSNQPQHF. The CDR3 DNA sequence: TGTGCCAGTAGCGGACAGGCGGTTTATAGCAATCAGCCCCAGCATTTT.

The V and J genes are TRBV28 and TRBJ1-2; 7 nucleotides line up with TRBD1. V was pared by 4 bases and J by 5 bases, with 7 bases of the junction left unmatched. This CDR3 comprises 14 residues. CDR1 is MDHEN and CDR2 is SYDVKM in the germline V gene. The CDR3 nucleotides read TGTGCCAGCAGTTCGACAGGGAGATATTATGGCTACACCTTC. It yields the protein CASSSTGRYYGYTF.

The gene calls are TRBV19 and TRBJ1-5; 8 nucleotides align to TRBD1. From germline, CDR1 is LNHDA and CDR2 SQIVND (reference sequence). CDR3 length: 17 amino acids. V dropped 4 bases and J dropped 2; count of bases not matched to a gene: 10. CDR3 loop: CASSTGTGRGGNQPQHF. The CDR3 DNA reads as TGTGCCAGTAGTACCGGGACAGGACGAGGCGGCAATCAGCCCCAGCATTTT. Complete variable domain (other parts from reference TRBV19 and TRBJ1-5): DGGITQSPKYLFRKEGQNVTLSCEQNLNHDAMYWYRQDPGQGLRLIYYSQIVNDFQKGDIAEGYSVSREKKESFPLTVTSAQKNPTAFYLCASSTGTGRGGNQPQHFGDGTRLSIL.

The DNA for the CDR3 is TGTGCCAGCAGCTTACAGGGGGGGAACACTGAAGCTTTCTTT. Its protein product is CASSLQGGNTEAFF. The V gene is TRBV11-2, the J gene TRBJ1-1; 7 bases align to TRBD1. Germline V gene lookup returns CDR1 SGHAT and CDR2 FQNNGV. Trimming cost V 2 bases and J 1 base; bases outside gene matches: 1. CDR3 size: 14 residues.

This clone has only one observation. This chain links TRBV5-1 with TRBJ1-2; D is unclear. Trimming removed 0 bases from V and 7 bases from J, with 13 bases in between. The germline CDR1 and CDR2 sequences are SGHRS and YFSETQ. The CDR3 covers 14 residues. CDR3 bases: TGCGCCAGCAGCTTGGGAGGATCCGTCTCTGGCTACACCTTC. Translation: CASSLGGSVSGYTF.